Following are 22 T cell receptor beta chains from one sample sequenced in a study of beta chain features in type 1 diabetes. Expressed TCRB transcripts were sequenced after all isolated RNA was converted to cDNA. The data were produced by immunoSEQ multiplex PCR, yet TCRdb's version contains in-frame clones alone and is incomplete. The sample includes some 190,000 clones, about 7.9% of them seen just once. These TCRs' antigens remain unknown. Notes on the study in general: Across all four CD4+ subsets, people with type 1 diabetes showed modestly shorter TCRB CDR3s.

The sequencing sample was made of central memory CD4+ T cells from blood. Receptor source: a man aged 18 to 35 with type 1 diabetes.

CDR3 sequence: CASSPLGTANTEAFF. The CDR3 DNA is TGTGCCAGCTCACCGTTAGGGACAGCAAACACTGAAGCTTTCTTT. V gene TRBV18 combines with J gene TRBJ1-1, with TRBD1 identical over 7 bases. Germline assignment: CDR1 KGHSH and CDR2 LQKENI. The CDR3 spans 15 residues. The trim removed 3 bases at V and 2 bases at J, leaving 6 bases unmatched. The complete variable domain, with remaining parts taken from reference TRBV18 and TRBJ1-1, reads NAGVMQNPRHLVRRRGQEARLRCSPMKGHSHVYWYRQLPEEGLKFMVYLQKENIIDESGMPKERFSAEFPKEGPSILRIQQVVRGDSAAYFCASSPLGTANTEAFFGQGTRLTVV.

This clone was seen a few times. The chain carries TRBV30 and TRBJ1-3, with D hard to call. V was shortened by 0 bases and J by 7 bases, with 10 bases between the two germline ends. The CDR3 length is 13 residues. CDR1 and CDR2 (germline): GTSNPN, SVGIG (reference sequence). The CDR3 is CAWSVSRANTIYF. CDR3 in DNA: TGTGCCTGGAGTGTATCGCGGGCGAACACCATATATTTT.

The CDR3 sequence: CASSLGSGGMNTEAFF. The CDR3 nucleotides read TGTGCCAGCAGCTTAGGCTCCGGGGGTATGAACACTGAAGCTTTCTTT. The V and J genes are TRBV7-2 and TRBJ1-1; D might be TRBD1 (5 bases). Trimming shortened V by 1 base and J by 0 bases, and 12 bases separated the two germline ends. The CDR3 spans 16 residues. The germline V gene has CDR1 SGHTA and CDR2 FQGNSA.

The V call is TRBV9, the J call TRBJ2-3, with a tentative D call TRBD2 (5 bases). The germline gives CDR1 SGDLS, CDR2 YYNGEE. The germline V and J ends were trimmed by 3 bases and 4 bases, with 9 bases remaining between them. The CDR3 runs to 13 residues. For the CDR3, the DNA is TGTGCCAGCAGCGAGGCGCGGGCAGATACGCAGTATTTT. This encodes CASSEARADTQYF.

With regard to this clone: The sample has other DNA sequences that encode this CDR3 too. The chain recombines TRBV5-1 with TRBJ1-5; 7 bases align to TRBD1. Trimming took 4 bases from V and 2 from J; bases not matched to a gene: 6. Germline V gene data show CDR1 as SGHRS and CDR2 as YFSETQ. The CDR3 spans 15 residues. CDR3 coding DNA: TGCGCCAGCAGCACGGACGGACAGGGCAATCAGCCCCAGCATTTT. It is translated as CASSTDGQGNQPQHF.

The chain is built from TRBV18 and TRBJ2-1, with D tentatively TRBD2 (6 bases). CDR1 KGHSH and CDR2 LQKENI come from the germline V gene. V shed 1 base and J shed 7 bases, with 11 bases lying between them. The CDR3 sequence is 14 residues long. CDR3 region: CASSPLASVNEQFF. The DNA of the CDR3 is TGTGCCAGCTCACCACTGGCTAGCGTTAATGAGCAGTTCTTC. Looking up the rest from reference TRBV18 and TRBJ2-1 gives the full variable domain: NAGVMQNPRHLVRRRGQEARLRCSPMKGHSHVYWYRQLPEEGLKFMVYLQKENIIDESGMPKERFSAEFPKEGPSILRIQQVVRGDSAAYFCASSPLASVNEQFFGPGTRLTVL.

The chain carries TRBV21-1 and TRBJ1-5; the listed D gene, TRBD1, was not tested against the DNA. TRBV21-1 is assigned pseudogene status. The CDR3 loop spans 15 amino acids. The CDR3 sequence: CASRGATYSNQPQHF. The CDR3 nucleotides read TGTGCCAGCAGAGGGGCGACTTATAGCAATCAGCCCCAGCATTTT.

This clone came up a few times. Other DNA sequences from this sample encode an identical CDR3 as well. The V call is TRBV28, the J call TRBJ2-7; D is uncertain. The CDR3 extends over 11 amino acids. V lost 5 bases to trimming and J lost 4 bases, with 6 bases between them. Germline lookup yields CDR1 MDHEN and CDR2 SYDVKM. CDR3 protein: CASSLRYEQYF. In DNA form, the CDR3 reads TGTGCCAGCAGTCTACGGTACGAGCAGTACTTC. Together with reference TRBV28 and TRBJ2-7, the CDR3 gives the full variable domain: DVKVTQSSRYLVKRTGEKVFLECVQDMDHENMFWYRQDPGLGLRLIYFSYDVKMKEKGDIPEGYSVSREKKERFSLILESASTNQTSMYLCASSLRYEQYFGPGTRLTVT.

This clone appeared many times. The gene calls are TRBV5-4 and TRBJ1-6, with a possible D match to TRBD1 (5 bases). The V and J ends lost 0 bases and 1 base respectively, with 11 bases between them. This CDR3 has 17 residues. Germline loops: CDR1 SGHNT, CDR2 YYREEE (reference sequence). The CDR3 sequence: CASSLAGGRSYNSPLHF. DNA of the CDR3: TGTGCCAGCAGCTTGGCCGGGGGAAGGTCCTATAATTCACCCCTCCACTTT.

This clone was recorded a few times. The V and J genes are TRBV9 and TRBJ2-3, with 12 bases identical to TRBD2. V shed 2 bases, J shed 3 bases, and the junction held 4 bases outside the gene matches. Germline V gene lookup returns CDR1 SGDLS and CDR2 YYNGEE. The length of the CDR3 is 16 residues. The CDR3 nucleotides are TGTGCCAGCAGCGTGGCTAGCGGGAGGGGGACAGATACGCAGTATTTT. It translates to CASSVASGRGTDTQYF.

Notes on this clone: This sample also contains other DNA sequences that code for the same CDR3. The chain couples TRBV25-1 to TRBJ1-1, with D possibly being TRBD1 (6 bases). V gave up 1 base and J gave up 1 base, with 7 bases separating them. Germline assignment: CDR1 MGHDK and CDR2 SYGVNS. The CDR3 totals 14 residues. CDR3 nucleotide sequence: TGTGCCAGCAGTGAATTGGGACAGAACACTGAAGCTTTCTTT. This gives the protein CASSELGQNTEAFF.

The sample holds a few counts of this clone. J is TRBJ2-3 and V is TRBV5-1, with 7 positions matching TRBD2. CDR3 length: 16 amino acids. The germline V gene has CDR1 SGHRS and CDR2 YFSETQ. V dropped 4 bases and J dropped 1; count of bases not matched to a gene: 9. For the CDR3, the DNA is TGCGCCAGCAGCCCAGGAGGACTAGTCGGCACAGATACGCAGTATTTT. Its translation is CASSPGGLVGTDTQYF.

This chain links TRBV5-1 with TRBJ2-7, with 12 bases that match TRBD1. Germline loops: CDR1 SGHRS, CDR2 YFSETQ. Losses at the gene ends were 0 bases for V and 0 bases for J; bases not matched to a gene: 10. The CDR3 is 19 residues long. The CDR3 loop reads CASSLAPGTGGSVSYEQYF. The CDR3 DNA sequence: TGCGCCAGCAGCTTGGCCCCCGGGACAGGGGGCAGCGTCTCCTACGAGCAGTACTTC.

This clone appeared a few times. This chain links TRBV2 with TRBJ1-1; a weak D match, TRBD1 (6 bases). Looked up from germline, CDR1 is SNHLY and CDR2 is FYNNEI. The CDR3 spans 15 residues. The V and J ends lost 3 bases and 0 bases respectively, with 11 bases between them. CDR3 bases: TGTGCCAGCAGTGATCCAGGGGACATGAACACTGAAGCTTTCTTT. It codes for CASSDPGDMNTEAFF. Supplemented by reference TRBV2 and TRBJ1-1, the full variable domain reads EPEVTQTPSHQVTQMGQEVILRCVPISNHLYFYWYRQILGQKVEFLVSFYNNEISEKSEIFDDQFSVERPDGSNFTLKIRSTKLEDSAMYFCASSDPGDMNTEAFFGQGTRLTVV.

The rearrangement links TRBV5-1 to TRBJ2-1, with 8 nucleotides matching TRBD2. This CDR3 has 15 residues. Germline CDR1 SGHRS, CDR2 YFSETQ. V dropped 2 bases and J dropped 1; count of bases not matched to a gene: 2. The CDR3 sequence: CASSFSGESYNEQFF. DNA of the CDR3: TGCGCCAGCAGCTTTAGCGGGGAGTCCTACAATGAGCAGTTCTTC. Variable domain in full (rest from reference TRBV5-1 and TRBJ2-1): KAGVTQTPRYLIKTRGQQVTLSCSPISGHRSVSWYQQTPGQGLQFLFEYFSETQRNKGNFPGRFSGRQFSNSRSEMNVSTLELGDSALYLCASSFSGESYNEQFFGPGTRLTVL.

As to this clone: Other DNA sequences in the sample encode the same CDR3. The chain combines TRBV5-1 with TRBJ2-3; D not certain. This CDR3 spans 13 amino acids. In germline, CDR1 is SGHRS, CDR2 YFSETQ. Trimming stripped 0 bases from V and 6 bases from J, with 8 bases between. In DNA, the CDR3 is TGCGCCAGCAGCTTGGATTACGGGGATACGCAGTATTTT. It is translated as CASSLDYGDTQYF.

Only a few counts were recorded for this clone. The chain has TRBV7-6 and TRBJ1-2, with D hard to call. With 6 bases removed from V and 4 bases from J, the gap between germline ends came to 15 bases. This CDR3 has 14 residues. Germline V CDR1 and CDR2: SGHVS, FNYEAQ. CDR3 bases: TGTGCCAGCAGTCCTCTGGCGGCTACCTATGGCTACACCTTC. Its translation is CASSPLAATYGYTF. Variable domain in full (rest from reference TRBV7-6 and TRBJ1-2): GAGVSQSPRYKVTKRGQDVALRCDPISGHVSLYWYRQALGQGPEFLTYFNYEAQQDKSGLPNDRFSAERPEGSISTLTIQRTEQRDSAMYRCASSPLAATYGYTFGSGTRLTVV.

This rearrangement joins TRBV4-3 to TRBJ2-5; perhaps TRBD1 as D (6 bases). V was clipped by 5 bases and J by 5 bases, with 12 bases between them. The CDR3 is made up of 13 amino acids. Germline assignment: CDR1 LGHNA and CDR2 YSLEER. CDR3 amino acids: CASSMDSQETQYF. The CDR3 nucleotides are TGCGCCAGCAGCATGGACAGCCAGGAGACCCAGTACTTC.

The chain carries TRBV28 and TRBJ2-5; perhaps TRBD2 as D (5 bases). The end of the DNA aligns better with TRBJ2-7, so the J call may be wrong. Germline V gives CDR1 MDHEN, CDR2 SYDVKM. The CDR3 is made up of 14 amino acids. For the CDR3, the DNA is TGTGCCAGCAGTTTATTGAGAGGGCTCTACGAGCAGTACTTC. Its protein product is CASSLLRGLYEQYF.

This clone has more than one count but fewer than ten. The V gene is TRBV28, the J gene TRBJ1-1; D perhaps matches TRBD1 (5 bases). The V end was cut by 7 bases, the J end by 3 bases, with 15 bases between. This CDR3 is built from 14 residues. Looked up from germline, CDR1 is MDHEN and CDR2 is SYDVKM. This chain's CDR3 is CASTIKKGYTEAFF. Written as DNA, the CDR3 is TGTGCCAGCACCATTAAAAAGGGGTACACTGAAGCTTTCTTT.

This CDR3 reads CASRWTGGQNTEAFF. The CDR3 nucleotides read TGTGCCAGCAGGTGGACAGGGGGCCAAAACACTGAAGCTTTCTTT. This chain links TRBV28 with TRBJ1-1, with TRBD1 matching 11 bases. The junction had 5 bases not matched to a gene; V was cut back by 6 bases and J by 2 bases. Germline CDR1 reads MDHEN; CDR2 reads SYDVKM. The CDR3 loop spans 15 amino acids.

The chain links TRBV29-1 to TRBJ2-6, with D uncertain. CDR1 is SQVTM, CDR2 ANQGSEA, per germline. This CDR3 contains 13 residues. Trimming stripped 6 bases from V and 2 bases from J, with 8 bases between. The chain's CDR3 is CSVRVTGANVLTF. The DNA for the CDR3 is TGCAGCGTCCGGGTCACTGGGGCCAACGTCCTGACTTTC.